A selection of T cell receptor beta chains follows, all from one sample in a study of regulatory T cells in long-lasting Graves disease. Each CDR3 protein gets one entry after TCRdb re-called the multiplex PCR reads with MiXCR. Among roughly 500,000 distinct CDR3 sequences, approximately 21% were seen once, and the ten largest hold 7% to 9%. The sequencing used peripheral blood mononuclear cells (PBMCs), collected when the disease was refractory, from a patient treated with antithyroid drugs. Every receptor here comes from a female donor with Graves disease. Each CDR3 is given with its conserved first and last residue. Fields, in order: J gene, clone size, V gene, D gene, CDR3 DNA, CDR3 protein. D genes are given only for firm matches. Size is stated for part of the rows, as once, few or many counts, or as a class when the clone is expanded.

TRBJ1-4 few TRBV4-2 . TGTGCCAGCCGTAGAAATGAAAAACTGTTTTTT CASRRNEKLFF
TRBJ2-3 . TRBV7-3 . TGTGCCAGCAGCTTAACTGGGGGATCCTTCACAGATACGCAGTATTTT CASSLTGGSFTDTQYF
TRBJ1-1 many TRBV2 TRBD1 TGTGCCAGCGGACAGGGCCACACTGAAGCTTTCTTT CASGQGHTEAFF
TRBJ1-2 many TRBV28 . TGTGCCAGCAGCCCCTCTCCAGGGTGGCATGGCTACACCTTC CASSPSPGWHGYTF
TRBJ1-2 few TRBV6-5 . TGTGCCAGCAGTTCTGCGTCGGGGGTCTATGGCTACACCTTC CASSSASGVYGYTF
TRBJ2-5 many TRBV28 . TGTGCCAGCATGACTGGCGGGGAAGAGACCCAGTACTTC CASMTGGEETQYF
TRBJ1-1 many TRBV6-1 . TGTGCCAGCAGGGCAGAGGTGAACACTGAAGCTTTCTTT CASRAEVNTEAFF
TRBJ1-2 many TRBV28 . TGTGCCAGCAGTCCCCCGGACAGCCTTCGAGATGGCTACACCTTC CASSPPDSLRDGYTF
TRBJ2-5 many TRBV12-3/TRBV12-4 TRBD2 TGTGCCAGCAGACAAACTAGCGGGGGTGACACCCAGTACTTC CASRQTSGGDTQYF
TRBJ1-1 many TRBV27 TRBD1 TGTGCCACCGGTACAGGGGACACTGAAGCTTTCTTT CATGTGDTEAFF
TRBJ2-6 many TRBV28 . TGTGCCAGCAGTGAAAGGGGAGCTGGGGCCAACGTCCTGACTTTC CASSERGAGANVLTF
TRBJ1-2 many TRBV5-1 . TGCGCCAGCAGCTATAAAGGGGGGAACTATGGCTACACCTTC CASSYKGGNYGYTF
TRBJ1-2 many TRBV13 . TGTGCCAGCAGCTTAGTGCGGGGATTGAGTACCTATGGCTACACCTTC CASSLVRGLSTYGYTF
TRBJ2-5 many TRBV28 TRBD2 TGTGCCAGCAGTTTTGGTCTAGCGGGAGTCGTGACCCAGTACTTC CASSFGLAGVVTQYF
TRBJ1-4 many TRBV28 . TGTGCCAGCAGCGGATCTTCGGCGGGATGGGAAAAACTGTTTTTT CASSGSSAGWEKLFF
TRBJ2-5 many TRBV12-3/TRBV12-4 . TGTGCCAGCAGTTTTAGGGGGGCATCCCAAGAGACCCAGTACTTC CASSFRGASQETQYF
TRBJ2-7 many TRBV28 TRBD2 TGTGCCAGCAGGCTCAACCCGGGACTAGCTTACGAGCAGTACTTC CASRLNPGLAYEQYF
TRBJ2-3 . TRBV5-6 . TGTGCCAGCAGCTTGGTGGCAGGGATCACAGATACGCAGTATTTT CASSLVAGITDTQYF
TRBJ2-7 . TRBV30 TRBD2 TGTGCCTGGGGGACTAGCGGAGGATACGAGCAGTACTTC CAWGTSGGYEQYF
TRBJ2-2 . TRBV6-2/TRBV6-3 TRBD2 TGTGCCAGCAGTTATGGGGGAGGGGTCACCGGGGAGCTGTTTTTT CASSYGGGVTGELFF
TRBJ2-1 . TRBV11-2 TRBD2 TGTGCCAGCAGCTTGAGGGGACTAGCGCCTTACAATGAGCAGTTCTTC CASSLRGLAPYNEQFF
TRBJ2-7 . TRBV3-1 TRBD2 TGTGCCAGCAGCCAAGGATGGGGCAGCGGGGGAGAAGGGCAGTACTTC CASSQGWGSGGEGQYF
TRBJ2-7 . TRBV2 TRBD2 TGTGCCAGCAGCTCCCGGGACTATTCTTCCTACGAGCAGTACTTC CASSSRDYSSYEQYF
TRBJ2-7 many TRBV12-3/TRBV12-4 . TGTGCCAGCAGTGACGATCGCCGCGAGCAGTACTTC CASSDDRREQYF
TRBJ2-7 few TRBV7-9 TRBD1 TGTGCCAGCAGCCGTTCACCGGGACAGGGGAAAGGGTACGAGCAGTACTTC CASSRSPGQGKGYEQYF
TRBJ1-5 . TRBV20-1 TRBD1 TGCAGTGCTCTAGAACAGGGGGCAGGGCAGCCCCAGCATTTT CSALEQGAGQPQHF
TRBJ2-5 few TRBV5-1 . TGCGCCAGCTCGCGCGGGAAGGGGCAGGAGACCCAGTACTTC CASSRGKGQETQYF
TRBJ2-7 many TRBV7-2 . TGTGCCAGCAGCTCATTAGCCGGGGGGCATTACGAGCAGTACTTC CASSSLAGGHYEQYF
TRBJ1-4 once TRBV7-2 . TGTGCCAGCAGCTCTCACCAGGGTGCTGGTGAAAAACTGTTTTTT CASSSHQGAGEKLFF
TRBJ2-1 . TRBV5-1 TRBD2 TGCGCCAGCAGCCTCCCCGGCGGGAGGGGTAATGAGCAGTTCTTC CASSLPGGRGNEQFF
TRBJ2-1 . TRBV28 TRBD2 TGTGCCAGCAGTGAACTAGCGGGGTATGGCAATGAGCAGTTCTTC CASSELAGYGNEQFF
TRBJ2-7 few TRBV20-1 . TGCAGTGCTGGGCTCGGGGGTACCTACGAGCAGTACTTC CSAGLGGTYEQYF
TRBJ1-1 many TRBV2 . TGTGCCAGCAGTGAACATTACGGAGCTTTCTTT CASSEHYGAFF
TRBJ2-5 many TRBV12-3/TRBV12-4 . TGTGCCAGCAGTTACTACCAAGAGACCCAGTACTTC CASSYYQETQYF
TRBJ2-5 . TRBV20-1 TRBD2 TGCAGTGCTATCCTGACTAGCGGACAAGAGACCCAGTACTTC CSAILTSGQETQYF
TRBJ2-7 . TRBV6-2/TRBV6-3 . TGTGCCAGCAGTTACGAGGCGGGGAATTCCTACGAGCAGTACTTC CASSYEAGNSYEQYF
TRBJ2-7 few TRBV27 . TGTGCCAGCAGTCCCATGGGCCGCGAGCAGTACTTC CASSPMGREQYF
TRBJ2-2 few TRBV9 . TGTGCCAGCAGCGTTCCAGGGAATTGGGACACCGGGGAGCTGTTTTTT CASSVPGNWDTGELFF
TRBJ1-2 . TRBV7-9 . TGTGCCAGCAGCTCCCCTGACAGGAGCCCCCATGGCTACACCTTC CASSSPDRSPHGYTF
TRBJ1-5 few TRBV6-1 TRBD1 TGTGCCAGCAGCACCGTCGACAGGGGAGTACAGCCCCAGCATTTT CASSTVDRGVQPQHF
TRBJ1-1 many TRBV5-1 . TGCGCCAGCAGCTTTCGGGGCGACGGCACTGAAGCTTTCTTT CASSFRGDGTEAFF
TRBJ1-2 few TRBV6-1 . TGTGCCAGCCCTCTTCGGTACTCTCGCGAGCTTGGCTACACCTTC CASPLRYSRELGYTF
TRBJ2-2 . TRBV7-9 . TGTGCCAGCAGGGGATTGGCCGGGGAGCTGTTTTTT CASRGLAGELFF
TRBJ1-5 few TRBV12-3/TRBV12-4 TRBD1 TGTGCCAGCAGTTTAGGGGACAGTTTTCAGCCCCAGCATTTT CASSLGDSFQPQHF
TRBJ1-1 many TRBV28 . TGTGCCAGCAGTCCCCGGACAGTTATGAACACTGAAGCTTTCTTT CASSPRTVMNTEAFF
TRBJ1-1 many TRBV7-8 . TGTGCCAGCAGCTTCCGACTCGCAGGGCGTCCTGAAGCTTTCTTT CASSFRLAGRPEAFF
TRBJ1-1 many TRBV12-3/TRBV12-4 . TGTGCCAGCAGCTCACGACAGGAAGCTTTCTTT CASSSRQEAFF
TRBJ1-1 many TRBV28 TRBD1 TGTGCCAGCAGCCATCAAGGGACAGAGACCCCGAACACTGAAGCTTTCTTT CASSHQGTETPNTEAFF